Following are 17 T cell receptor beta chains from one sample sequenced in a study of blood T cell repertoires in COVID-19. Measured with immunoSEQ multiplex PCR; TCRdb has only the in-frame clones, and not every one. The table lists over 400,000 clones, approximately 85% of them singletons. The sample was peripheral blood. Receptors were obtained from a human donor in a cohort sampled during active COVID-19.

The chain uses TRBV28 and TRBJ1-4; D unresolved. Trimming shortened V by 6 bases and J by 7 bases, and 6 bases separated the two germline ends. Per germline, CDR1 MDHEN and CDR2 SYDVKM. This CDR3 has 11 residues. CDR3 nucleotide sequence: TGTGCCAGCAGCCGGGTTGAAAAACTGTTTTTT. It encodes CASSRVEKLFF.

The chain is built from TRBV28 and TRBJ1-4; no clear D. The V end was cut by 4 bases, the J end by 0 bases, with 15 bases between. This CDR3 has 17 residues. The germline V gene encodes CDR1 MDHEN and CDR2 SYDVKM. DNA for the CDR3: TGTGCCAGCAGTTCGGGGTCCACTCTGACAACTAATGAAAAACTGTTTTTT. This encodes CASSSGSTLTTNEKLFF.

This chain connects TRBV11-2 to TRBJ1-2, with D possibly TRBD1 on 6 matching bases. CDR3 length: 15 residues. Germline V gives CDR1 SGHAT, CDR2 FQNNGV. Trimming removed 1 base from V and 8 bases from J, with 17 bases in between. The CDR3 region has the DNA TGTGCCAGCAGCTTAGGGGCACAGGGACGGCGGGGCTACACCTTC. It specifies CASSLGAQGRRGYTF. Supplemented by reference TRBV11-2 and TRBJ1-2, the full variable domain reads EAGVAQSPRYKIIEKRQSVAFWCNPISGHATLYWYQQILGQGPKLLIQFQNNGVVDDSQLPKDRFSAERLKGVDSTLKIQPAKLEDSAVYLCASSLGAQGRRGYTFGSGTRLTVV.

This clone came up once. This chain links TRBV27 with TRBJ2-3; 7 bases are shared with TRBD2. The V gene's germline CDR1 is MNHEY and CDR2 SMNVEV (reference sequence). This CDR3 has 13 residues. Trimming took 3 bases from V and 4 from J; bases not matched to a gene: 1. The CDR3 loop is CASSFREADTQYF. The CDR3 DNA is TGTGCCAGCAGTTTCCGGGAGGCAGATACGCAGTATTTT.

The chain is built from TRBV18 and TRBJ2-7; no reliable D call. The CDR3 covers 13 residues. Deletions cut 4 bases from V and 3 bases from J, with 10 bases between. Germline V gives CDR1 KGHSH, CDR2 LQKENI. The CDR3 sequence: CASSRVAFYEQYF. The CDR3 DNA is TGTGCCAGCTCACGGGTAGCCTTCTACGAGCAGTACTTC.

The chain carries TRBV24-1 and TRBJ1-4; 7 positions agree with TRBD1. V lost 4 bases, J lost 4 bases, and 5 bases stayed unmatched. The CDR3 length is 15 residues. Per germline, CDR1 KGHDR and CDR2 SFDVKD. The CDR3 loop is CATSDLQGINEKLFF. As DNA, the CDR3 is TGTGCCACCAGTGACCTACAGGGGATTAATGAAAAACTGTTTTTT.

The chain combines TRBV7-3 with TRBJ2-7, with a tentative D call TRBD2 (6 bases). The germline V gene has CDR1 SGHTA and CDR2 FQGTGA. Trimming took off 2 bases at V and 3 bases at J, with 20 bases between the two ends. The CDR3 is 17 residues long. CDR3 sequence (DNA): TGTGCCAGCAGCTTAGGGGCTAGCGTCTTCGCCGACTACGAGCAGTACTTC. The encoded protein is CASSLGASVFADYEQYF.

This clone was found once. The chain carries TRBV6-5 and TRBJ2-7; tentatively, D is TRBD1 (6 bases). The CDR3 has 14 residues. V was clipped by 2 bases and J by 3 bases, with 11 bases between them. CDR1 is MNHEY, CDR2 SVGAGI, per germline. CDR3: CASSYRDIYYEQYF. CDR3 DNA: TGTGCCAGCAGTTACAGGGACATATACTACGAGCAGTACTTC.

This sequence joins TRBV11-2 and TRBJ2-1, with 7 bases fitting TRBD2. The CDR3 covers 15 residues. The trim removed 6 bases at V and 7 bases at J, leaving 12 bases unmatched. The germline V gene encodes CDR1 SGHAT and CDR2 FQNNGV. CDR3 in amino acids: CASSFSAGVDNEQFF. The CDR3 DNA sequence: TGTGCCAGCAGTTTCTCGGCGGGAGTGGATAATGAGCAGTTCTTC.

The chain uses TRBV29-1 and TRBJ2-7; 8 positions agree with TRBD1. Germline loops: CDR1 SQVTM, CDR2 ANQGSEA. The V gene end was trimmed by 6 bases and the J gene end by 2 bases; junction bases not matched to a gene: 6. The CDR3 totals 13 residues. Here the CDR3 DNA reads TGCAGCGTCCAAGGACAGGGCGCCTACGAGCAGTACTTC. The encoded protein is CSVQGQGAYEQYF.

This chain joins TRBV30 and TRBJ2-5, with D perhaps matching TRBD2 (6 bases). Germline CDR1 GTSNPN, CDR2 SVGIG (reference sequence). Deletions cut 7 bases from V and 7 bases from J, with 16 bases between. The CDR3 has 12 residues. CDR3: CALFREEGTQYF. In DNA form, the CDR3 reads TGTGCCTTATTCAGGGAGGAGGGGACCCAGTACTTC.

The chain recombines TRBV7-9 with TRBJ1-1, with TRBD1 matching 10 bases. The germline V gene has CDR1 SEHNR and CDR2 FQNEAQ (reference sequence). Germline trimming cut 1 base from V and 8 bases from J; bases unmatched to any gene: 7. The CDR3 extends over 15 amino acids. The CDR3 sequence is CASSLEGTGVKEAFF. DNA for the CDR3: TGTGCCAGCAGCTTAGAAGGGACAGGGGTGAAAGAAGCTTTCTTT.

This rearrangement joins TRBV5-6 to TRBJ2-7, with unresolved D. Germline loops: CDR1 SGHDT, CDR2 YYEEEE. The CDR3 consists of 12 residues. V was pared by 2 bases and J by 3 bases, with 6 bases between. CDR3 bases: TGTGCCAGCAGCTTTTCAGTCTACGAGCAGTACTTC. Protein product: CASSFSVYEQYF.

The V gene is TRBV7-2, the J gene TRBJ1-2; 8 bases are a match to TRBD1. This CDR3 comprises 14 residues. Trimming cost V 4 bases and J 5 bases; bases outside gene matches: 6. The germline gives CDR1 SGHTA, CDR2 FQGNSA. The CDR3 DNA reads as TGTGCCAGCAGCTCCAGGGGGCTGGATTATGGCTACACCTTC. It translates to CASSSRGLDYGYTF.

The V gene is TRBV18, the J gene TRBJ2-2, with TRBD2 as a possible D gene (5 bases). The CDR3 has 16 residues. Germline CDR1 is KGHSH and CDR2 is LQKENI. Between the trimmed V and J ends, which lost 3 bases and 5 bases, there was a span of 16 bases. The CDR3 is CASSPQTRPGTGELFF. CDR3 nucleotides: TGTGCCAGCTCACCTCAGACACGGCCGGGGACCGGGGAGCTGTTTTTT.

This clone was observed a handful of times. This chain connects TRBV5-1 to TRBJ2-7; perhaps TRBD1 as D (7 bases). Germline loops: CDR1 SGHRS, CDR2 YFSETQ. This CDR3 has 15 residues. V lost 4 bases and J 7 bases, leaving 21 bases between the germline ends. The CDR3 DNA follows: TGCGCCAGCAGCACCCAACCAGGACAGGCGGGGGAGCAGTACTTC. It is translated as CASSTQPGQAGEQYF.

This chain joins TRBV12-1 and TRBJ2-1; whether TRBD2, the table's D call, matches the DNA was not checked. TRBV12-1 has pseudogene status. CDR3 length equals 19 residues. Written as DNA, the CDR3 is TGTGCCAGCAGCTTTAACGGACTAGCGGGACATTGGGGCCTTTATGAGCAGTTCTTC. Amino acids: CASSFNGLAGHWGLYEQFF.